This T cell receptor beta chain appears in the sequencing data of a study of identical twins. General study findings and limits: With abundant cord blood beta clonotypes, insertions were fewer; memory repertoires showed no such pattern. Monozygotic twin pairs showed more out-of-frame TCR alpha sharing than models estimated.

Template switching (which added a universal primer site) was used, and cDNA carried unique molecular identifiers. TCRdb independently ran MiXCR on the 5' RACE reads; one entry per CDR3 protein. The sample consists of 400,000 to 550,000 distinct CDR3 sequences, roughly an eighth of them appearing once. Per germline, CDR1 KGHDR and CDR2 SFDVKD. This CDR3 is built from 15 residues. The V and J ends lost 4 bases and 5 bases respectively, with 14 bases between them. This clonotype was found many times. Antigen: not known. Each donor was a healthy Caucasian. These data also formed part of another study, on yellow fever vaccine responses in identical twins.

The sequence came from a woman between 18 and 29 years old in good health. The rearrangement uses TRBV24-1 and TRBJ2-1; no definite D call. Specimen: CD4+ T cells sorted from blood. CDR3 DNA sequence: TGTGCCACCAGTGACGCCCAACATAGGAACAATGAGCAGTTCTTC. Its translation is CATSDAQHRNNEQFF.